This T cell receptor (beta chain) was recorded in a study of blood T cell repertoires in COVID-19. Background on the study: Both acute and convalescent COVID-19 samples were obtained from the United States, Italy and Spain. PBMCs, B-cell-depleted T cells, or T cells provided the cDNA or gDNA that made up the material.

Original analysis: Scientists estimated how many nucleated cells there were by amplifying reference gene primers. Measured with immunoSEQ multiplex PCR; TCRdb has only the in-frame clones, and not every one. V and J calls and clone size come straight from that table; D and trimming were deduced from the DNA. The sample lists some 150,000 clones, roughly 90% seen once, with 1.2% in the top ten. There are 14 residues in the CDR3. V lost 4 bases, J lost 5 bases, and 14 bases lay in between. The germline CDR1 and CDR2 sequences are MDHEN and SYDVKM. The specimen sequenced was PBMCs or T cells enriched from blood (not recorded which). The receptor was isolated from a woman in her 30s with acute COVID-19. The rearrangement uses TRBV28 and TRBJ2-5; D is perhaps TRBD2 (5 bases). CDR3 amino acids: CASSSLTSFETQYF. CDR3 coding DNA: TGTGCCAGCAGTTCCTTAACTAGTTTCGAGACCCAGTACTTC. The whole variable domain, remainder taken from reference TRBV28 and TRBJ2-5, is DVKVTQSSRYLVKRTGEKVFLECVQDMDHENMFWYRQDPGLGLRLIYFSYDVKMKEKGDIPEGYSVSREKKERFSLILESASTNQTSMYLCASSSLTSFETQYFGPGTRLLVL.